The following is a TCR beta chain sequence with its context. Its target is unknown. Sequencing used immunoSEQ multiplex PCR; TCRdb keeps in-frame clones, though not all of them. Of under 2,500,000 clones in the sample, 90% to 96% were seen once. These data are taken from a study of shared clonotypes between healthy human individuals. On the study more broadly: The study used three CD4 naive, three CD4 memory, two CD8 naive and one CD8 memory plate per donor. Study-wide results and limits: An anticipated effect of sequencing depth on clonotype sharing among donors was recognized.

Trimming removed 0 bases at V and 5 bases at J, with 3 bases between. The CDR3 totals 12 residues. Germline CDR1 MNHNY, CDR2 SVGAGI (reference sequence). The TCR sequence derives from a man younger than 30 in good health. The chain has TRBV6-6 and TRBJ2-3; D call uncertain. The sequenced material came from naive CD4+ T cells sorted from blood. The subset here: CD45RA+ positively selected. The CDR3 reads CASSYSIDTQYF. The CDR3 DNA follows: TGTGCCAGCAGTTACTCGATAGATACGCAGTATTTT.